Shown below are 30 T cell receptor beta chains from a single sample sequenced in a study of T cells after somatic rescue of genetic block. Assay: immunoSEQ multiplex PCR; the TCRdb copy retains only in-frame clones and omits some. The repertoire has about 10,000 clones, around 69% of them found once; the top ten carry roughly 23%. The sequencing sample was made of peripheral blood mononuclear cells (PBMCs). These TCRs come from a boy aged 10-17 years.

The chain employs TRBV7-9 and TRBJ2-7; the match to TRBD1 covers 7 bases. Germline lookup yields CDR1 SEHNR and CDR2 FQNEAQ (reference sequence). V shed 5 bases and J 4 bases; nucleotides not matched to a gene: 11. The CDR3 has 15 residues. This CDR3 reads CASSTSFSRGYEQYF. DNA for the CDR3: TGTGCCAGCAGCACATCCTTTAGCAGGGGGTACGAGCAGTACTTC.

The chain couples TRBV6-5 to TRBJ2-7; unclear D gene. V was cut by 2 bases and J by 3 bases, with 8 bases left in between. The CDR3 has 13 residues. Per the germline V gene, CDR1 is MNHEY and CDR2 is SVGAGI. The CDR3 bases are TGTGCCAGCAGTTACCCAGGCAACTACGAGCAGTACTTC. Translated: CASSYPGNYEQYF.

This clone showed up just a few times. CDR3 sequence: CASSFTNRLATDTQYF. For the CDR3, the DNA is TGTGCCAGCAGCTTCACCAACCGACTGGCCACAGATACGCAGTATTTT. V and J are TRBV7-8 and TRBJ2-3; D not resolved. CDR1 and CDR2 from the germline V gene are SGHVS and FQNEAQ. This CDR3 has 16 residues. The germline V and J ends were trimmed by 3 bases and 2 bases, with 15 bases remaining between them.

The V gene is TRBV14, the J gene TRBJ2-3; no clear D gene. V was shortened by 1 base and J by 6 bases, with 2 bases between the two germline ends. This CDR3 contains 11 residues. Germline V gene data show CDR1 as SGHDN and CDR2 as FVKESK. The CDR3 is CASSQGDTQYF. The CDR3 DNA sequence: TGTGCCAGCAGCCAAGGGGATACGCAGTATTTT.

This clone was recorded a few times. V usage is TRBV7-8 and J usage is TRBJ1-6, with 7 nucleotides matching TRBD1. There are 14 residues in the CDR3. CDR1 and CDR2 (germline): SGHVS, FQNEAQ. V was pared by 5 bases and J by 15 bases, with 13 bases of the junction left unmatched. In DNA form, the CDR3 reads TGTGCCAGCAGCAAACCGGGACAGCAGAAAGGCCTCCACTTT. It yields the protein CASSKPGQQKGLHF.

The CDR3 DNA sequence: TGCGCCAGCAGCGGGGACAGGGGACTCTTGAACACTGAAGCTTTCTTT. Amino acid sequence: CASSGDRGLLNTEAFF. The chain uses TRBV5-1 and TRBJ1-1, with 10 positions matching TRBD1. The CDR3 runs to 16 residues. Germline V gene lookup returns CDR1 SGHRS and CDR2 YFSETQ. V gave up 4 bases and J gave up 0 bases; unmatched junction bases: 6.

V gene TRBV10-3 combines with J gene TRBJ2-7; a possible D gene is TRBD1 (6 bases). The CDR3 is 12 amino acids. Germline V lookup: CDR1 ENHRY, CDR2 SYGVKD. V gave up 6 bases and J gave up 9 bases, with 15 bases separating them. CDR3 nucleotides: TGTGCCATCAGCCCCCCACAGGGTAGGCAGTACTTC. This encodes CAISPPQGRQYF.

With respect to this clone: The junction does not match germline at one end; this may be a read error. The chain has TRBV18 and TRBJ2-3, with D perhaps matching TRBD1 (6 bases). The CDR3 contains 14 residues. Germline V gene sequence: CDR1 KGHSH, CDR2 LQKENI. CDR3 loop: CASSRQASTDTQYF. CDR3 DNA sequence: TGTGCCAGTTCACGACAGGCTAGCACAGATACGCAGTATTTT.

The chain uses TRBV19 and TRBJ2-5; 7 positions agree with TRBD1. Germline assignment: CDR1 LNHDA and CDR2 SQIVND (reference sequence). The trim removed 4 bases at V and 0 bases at J, leaving 2 bases unmatched. The CDR3 runs to 14 residues. CDR3 protein: CASSKTGYQETQYF. The CDR3 nucleotides are TGTGCCAGTAGTAAGACAGGGTACCAAGAGACCCAGTACTTC.

The CDR3 loop is CASGLGQGGAGELFF. Written as DNA, the CDR3 is TGTGCTAGTGGCCTGGGACAGGGGGGAGCCGGGGAGCTGTTTTTT. The chain carries TRBV12-5 and TRBJ2-2; 11 nucleotides agree with TRBD1. The CDR3 is made up of 15 amino acids. V dropped 6 bases and J dropped 6; count of bases not matched to a gene: 6. CDR1 and CDR2 (germline): LGHNT, FRNRAP.

The gene calls are TRBV5-1 and TRBJ2-3; D not certain. There are 11 residues in the CDR3. The V end was cut by 7 bases, the J end by 8 bases, with 11 bases between. Germline V gives CDR1 SGHRS, CDR2 YFSETQ. CDR3 sequence (DNA): TGCGCCAGCGGTCTGAGTGGTACGCAGTATTTT. Amino acid sequence: CASGLSGTQYF.

V usage is TRBV6-4 and J usage is TRBJ2-3; 12 bases line up with TRBD2. The V and J ends lost 4 bases and 3 bases, in that order; junction bases with no gene match: 14. The CDR3 is 19 residues long. Germline CDR1 reads MRHNA; CDR2 reads SNTAGT. CDR3 coding DNA: TGTGCCAGCAGTGGCCCTAGCGGGAGGGCCCTCATTAGGACAGATACGCAGTATTTT. Encoded protein: CASSGPSGRALIRTDTQYF.

This chain uses TRBV27 with TRBJ2-2; tentative D call: TRBD2 (5 bases). This CDR3 is 15 amino acids long. V dropped 5 bases and J dropped 0 bases, with 10 bases sitting between them. CDR1 MNHEY and CDR2 SMNVEV come from the germline V gene (reference sequence). CDR3 DNA sequence: TGTGCCAGCAGTGGAGGAGTGACGAACACCGGGGAGCTGTTTTTT. It yields the protein CASSGGVTNTGELFF.

The chain has TRBV30 and TRBJ1-6; 7 bases are a match to TRBD1. The CDR3 sequence is 15 residues long. Germline V lookup: CDR1 GTSNPN, CDR2 SVGIG (reference sequence). The ends lost 3 bases at V and 0 bases at J; junction bases unmatched: 2. CDR3 in amino acids: CAWRTGSSYNSPLHF. CDR3 DNA: TGTGCCTGGAGGACAGGGAGCTCCTATAATTCACCCCTCCACTTT. Drawing the rest from reference TRBV30 and TRBJ1-6, the complete variable domain is SQTIHQWPATLVQPVGSPLSLECTVEGTSNPNLYWYRQAAGRGLQLLFYSVGIGQISSEVPQNLSASRPQDRQFILSSKKLLLSDSGFYLCAWRTGSSYNSPLHFGNGTRLTVT.

There are a few counts of this clone. The chain uses TRBV9 and TRBJ2-5; D is unresolved. The CDR3 has 14 amino acids. Trimming left V 4 bases short and J 2 bases short, with 12 bases between. Germline V gives CDR1 SGDLS, CDR2 YYNGEE. The CDR3 nucleotides are TGTGCCAGCAGCCCCCAAATGCAGCAAGAGACCCAGTACTTC. This sequence encodes CASSPQMQQETQYF.

The V call is TRBV7-6, the J call TRBJ2-1; the D is unclear. V was pared by 0 bases and J by 6 bases, with 9 bases between. CDR1 and CDR2 (germline): SGHVS, FNYEAQ. The CDR3 totals 14 residues. CDR3 bases: TGTGCCAGCAGCTTAGCGCCGGCAGTCAATGAGCAGTTCTTC. It encodes CASSLAPAVNEQFF.

The chain combines TRBV9 with TRBJ2-1; D uncertain. The CDR3 totals 14 residues. Between the trimmed V and J ends, which lost 3 bases and 3 bases, there was a span of 10 bases. The germline V gene encodes CDR1 SGDLS and CDR2 YYNGEE. The CDR3 is CASSDRALYNEQFF. DNA for the CDR3: TGTGCCAGCAGCGACCGGGCCCTCTACAATGAGCAGTTCTTC.

The V call is TRBV5-1, the J call TRBJ1-2, with D unclear. The CDR3 is made up of 13 amino acids. Trimming pared 2 bases from V and 8 bases from J, leaving 13 bases between. Germline V gene sequence: CDR1 SGHRS, CDR2 YFSETQ. In DNA, the CDR3 is TGCGCCAGCAGCTTCTCCCGTTCGGAGGGCTACACCTTC. It codes for CASSFSRSEGYTF.

This clone is medium-sized in the sample. The genes are TRBV5-1 and TRBJ2-1, with 10 bases aligning to TRBD2. After removal of 2 bases from V and 6 bases from J, the junction contained 8 bases not matched to a gene. The CDR3 loop spans 16 amino acids. The germline V gene has CDR1 SGHRS and CDR2 YFSETQ. CDR3 residues: CASSLPPAGGLNEQFF. The CDR3 bases are TGCGCCAGCAGCTTACCCCCAGCGGGAGGGCTCAATGAGCAGTTCTTC.

This clone was observed a handful of times. The identical CDR3 is also encoded by other nucleotide sequences in the sample. The chain employs TRBV11-2 and TRBJ2-7, with TRBD2 matching 7 bases. Germline-derived CDR1 and CDR2 are SGHAT and FQNNGV. This CDR3 spans 16 amino acids. V was pared by 5 bases and J by 0 bases, with 10 bases of the junction left unmatched. CDR3 protein: CASSLGGGGSSYEQYF. For the CDR3, the DNA is TGTGCCAGCAGCCTAGGTGGGGGAGGGAGCTCCTACGAGCAGTACTTC.

The V gene is TRBV6-6, the J gene TRBJ2-1; 7 nucleotides agree with TRBD2. Per germline, CDR1 MNHNY and CDR2 SVGAGI (reference sequence). CDR3 size: 16 residues. V gave up 7 bases and J gave up 2 bases; unmatched junction bases: 11. CDR3 coding DNA: TGTGCCAGCACCCAGAGCGGGGAGGGCCCCTACAATGAGCAGTTCTTC. This codes for CASTQSGEGPYNEQFF.

The V and J genes are TRBV7-8 and TRBJ2-7; possibly TRBD1 for D (5 bases). CDR3 length: 13 residues. Germline CDR1 is SGHVS and CDR2 is FQNEAQ. The V end was cut by 3 bases, the J end by 4 bases, with 10 bases between. CDR3 residues: CASSFTGFYEQYF. The CDR3 coding sequence is TGTGCCAGCAGCTTCACAGGCTTTTACGAGCAGTACTTC.

V gene TRBV11-2 combines with J gene TRBJ2-1; TRBD2 might be the D (6 bases). The V gene's germline CDR1 is SGHAT and CDR2 FQNNGV. The CDR3 extends over 15 amino acids. Trimming took off 1 base at V and 4 bases at J, with 11 bases between the two ends. CDR3 in DNA: TGTGCCAGCAGCTTAGTGGTAGCGGTTTACAATGAGCAGTTCTTC. Its protein is CASSLVVAVYNEQFF.

This sequence joins TRBV5-1 and TRBJ2-6, with TRBD1 matching over 7 bases. The CDR3 contains 16 residues. With 3 bases clipped from V and 2 bases from J, the junction kept 5 bases outside the gene matches. CDR1 and CDR2 from the germline V gene are SGHRS and YFSETQ. CDR3 protein: CASSYPGTAGANVLTF. DNA for the CDR3: TGCGCCAGCAGCTATCCCGGGACAGCTGGGGCCAACGTCCTGACTTTC.

The chain is built from TRBV21-1 and TRBJ1-6; the table names TRBD1, a call not compared with the DNA. TRBV21-1 constitutes a pseudogene. The CDR3 extends over 19 amino acids. CDR3 protein: CASSKGQGASSSYNSPLHF. Written as DNA, the CDR3 is TGTGCCAGCAGCAAAGGACAGGGGGCAAGTTCCTCCTATAATTCACCCCTCCACTTT.

This clone has just a few counts. A junction end diverges from the germline sequence, so it may reflect a read error. The gene calls are TRBV7-7 and TRBJ2-5; possible D gene TRBD1, 6 bases. The CDR3 consists of 12 residues. Germline-derived CDR1 and CDR2 are SSHAT and FNYEAQ (reference sequence). This CDR3 reads CASRGTQGTQYF. Written as DNA, the CDR3 is TGTGCTAGCAGGGGAACTCAGGGAACCCAGTACTTC.

V is TRBV10-3 and J is TRBJ2-3; unclear D gene. The V gene lost 4 bases and the J gene lost 0 bases, with 11 bases spanning the gap. There are 15 residues in the CDR3. Germline V gives CDR1 ENHRY, CDR2 SYGVKD. The CDR3 DNA reads as TGTGCCATCAGTGCCGGGCCGGCTAGCACAGATACGCAGTATTTT. Its protein is CAISAGPASTDTQYF.

This chain connects TRBV30 to TRBJ2-2; D perhaps matches TRBD1 (6 bases). Germline CDR1 and CDR2: GTSNPN and SVGIG (reference sequence). The CDR3 contains 14 residues. Trimming stripped 3 bases from V and 1 base from J, with 9 bases between. CDR3 DNA sequence: TGTGCCTGGAGCTTGACAGGGAACACCGGGGAGCTGTTTTTT. Protein product: CAWSLTGNTGELFF.

The chain has TRBV10-3 and TRBJ2-1; D assignment may be TRBD1 or TRBD2 (5 bases each). V lost 3 bases and J lost 0, with 15 bases in between. The CDR3 sequence is 17 residues long. The germline V gene encodes CDR1 ENHRY and CDR2 SYGVKD. CDR3 sequence: CAISDPPGRGSYNEQFF. In nucleotides, the CDR3 is TGTGCCATCAGTGATCCCCCGGGACGGGGCTCCTACAATGAGCAGTTCTTC.

This chain links TRBV11-2 with TRBJ2-5; D remains unclear. Germline CDR1 SGHAT, CDR2 FQNNGV. The CDR3 runs 11 residues. V lost 3 bases and J 5 bases, leaving 4 bases between the germline ends. CDR3 in DNA: TGTGCCAGCAGCTTCGGGGAGACCCAGTACTTC. The encoded protein is CASSFGETQYF.